Ten or more counts support the clone carrying this T cell receptor (beta chain). Its antigen is unknown. This entry belongs to a study of identical twins. Overall study findings and caveats: With beta out-of-frame sequences, excess sharing by twins was weaker.

MiXCR was run by TCRdb on the 5' RACE reads, yielding one entry per CDR3 protein. The sample shows around 230,000 distinct CDR3 sequences, 6.5% to 8% of them seen only once. After removal of 6 bases from V and 4 bases from J, the junction contained 10 bases not matched to a gene. This CDR3 has 15 residues. From germline, CDR1 is MNHEY and CDR2 SMNVEV (reference sequence). Separately, the same data were catalogued under a study of T cells expressing NK-cell markers. From that paper: Whether expanded NKG2C-expressing T cell clones recognize HCMV is unknown.

Material for sequencing was CD8+ T cells sorted from blood. The TCR was taken from a woman aged 18 to 35 in good health. The chain uses TRBV27 and TRBJ1-2; 8 bases match TRBD1. CDR3 region: CASRGSSGQVYGYTF. Written as DNA, the CDR3 is TGTGCCAGCAGGGGATCGTCGGGACAGGTCTATGGCTACACCTTC.